This is a list of T cell receptor beta chains from one sample in a study of blood T cell repertoires in COVID-19. The table came from immunoSEQ multiplex PCR; TCRdb's copy has only in-frame clones and leaves some out. Among about 3,500 clones listed, 76% were seen once. Source material: peripheral blood. The receptors come from a human donor in a cohort sampled during active COVID-19. Each CDR3 is given with its conserved first and last residue. D genes are given only for firm matches. Clone sizes are given selectively: once, few, many, or a class where the clone is expanded.

>TRBJ1-3|TRBV5-5|-|-
CASSLPGKNTIYF
TGTGCCAGCAGCTTGCCCGGGAAGAACACCATATATTTT
>TRBJ2-2|TRBV5-1|-|-
CASSGAQGQNTGELFF
TGCGCCAGCAGCGGGGCGCAGGGGCAGAACACCGGGGAGCTGTTTTTT
>TRBJ2-1|TRBV6-4|-|-
CASATPGHVTPTAYNEQFF
TGTGCCAGCGCTACCCCGGGCCACGTCACACCGACAGCCTACAATGAGCAGTTCTTC
>TRBJ2-1|TRBV6-1|-|-
CASSEQEVTYNEQFF
TGTGCCAGCAGTGAACAAGAGGTGACCTACAATGAGCAGTTCTTC
>TRBJ2-1|TRBV24-1|-|-
CATSDFSYRRFF
TGTGCCACCAGTGATTTTTCCTACCGGAGGTTCTTC
>TRBJ1-1|TRBV19|-|TRBD1
CASSPGQRVEAFF
TGTGCCAGTAGCCCGGGACAGCGGGTAGAAGCTTTCTTT
>TRBJ1-6|TRBV6-6|-|-
CASSTLAGENSPLHF
TGTGCCAGCAGTACTCTGGCTGGAGAAAATTCACCCCTCCACTTT
>TRBJ1-2|TRBV6-5|once|TRBD1
CASSLTDRDSGGYTF
TGTGCCAGCAGTTTAACGGACAGGGACTCGGGTGGCTACACCTTC
>TRBJ1-5|TRBV3-1/TRBV3-2|-|TRBD1
CASSHGTDNQPQHF
TGTGCCAGCAGCCACGGGACAGACAATCAGCCCCAGCATTTT
>TRBJ2-5|TRBV7-9|-|-
CASTSLIEETQYF
TGTGCCAGCACAAGCTTGATCGAAGAGACCCAGTACTTC
>TRBJ1-2|TRBV7-2|few|TRBD1
CASSPHGQGDGYTF
TGTGCCAGCAGCCCTCACGGACAGGGAGATGGCTACACCTTC
>TRBJ2-3|TRBV5-6|-|TRBD2
CASSDGLAGVLAQYF
TGTGCCAGCAGCGATGGACTAGCGGGAGTTTTGGCGCAGTATTTT
>TRBJ1-2|TRBV4-1|-|TRBD1
CASSPTGQINYGYTF
TGCGCCAGCAGCCCAACGGGACAGATTAACTATGGCTACACCTTC
>TRBJ2-7|TRBV11-2|-|TRBD2
CASSFRGGPLEQYF
TGTGCCAGCAGCTTCCGGGGGGGCCCCCTCGAGCAGTACTTC
>TRBJ2-5|TRBV9|once|TRBD2
CASSSRTVGGVETQYF
TGTGCCAGCAGCAGCCGGACAGTCGGGGGGGTAGAGACCCAGTACTTC
>TRBJ2-3|TRBV10-3|-|TRBD2
CAISDGTSVTQYF
TGTGCCATCAGTGACGGGACTAGCGTTACGCAGTATTTT
>TRBJ2-7|TRBV6-5|-|TRBD1
CASSWDRRNSGEQYF
TGTGCCAGCAGTTGGGACAGGCGAAATTCGGGTGAGCAGTACTTC
>TRBJ1-4|TRBV18|-|TRBD1
CASSPGTENEKLFF
TGTGCCAGCTCACCAGGGACAGAGAATGAAAAACTGTTTTTT
>TRBJ1-1|TRBV7-2|-|-
CASSLDGGNTEAFF
TGTGCCAGCAGCTTAGACGGCGGGAACACTGAAGCTTTCTTT
>TRBJ2-7|TRBV4-1|-|TRBD1
CASSLAGTVVYEQYF
TGCGCCAGCAGCCTAGCCGGGACAGTAGTCTACGAGCAGTACTTC
>TRBJ2-7|TRBV4-1|-|TRBD1
CASSQDFAGGKYEQYF
TGCGCCAGCAGCCAAGATTTCGCAGGGGGCAAATACGAGCAGTACTTC
>TRBJ2-3|TRBV19|-|TRBD1
CASSTRTGEGTDTQYF
TGTGCCAGTAGTACCCGGACAGGGGAGGGCACAGATACGCAGTATTTT
>TRBJ2-7|TRBV6-5|-|TRBD2
CASRPGLLVSYEQYF
TGTGCCAGCAGACCGGGACTATTGGTCTCCTACGAGCAGTACTTC
>TRBJ1-5|TRBV18|-|TRBD1
CASVGGQPSNQPQHF
TGTGCCAGCGTAGGGGGACAGCCTTCAAACCAGCCCCAGCATTTT
>TRBJ2-3|TRBV28|-|TRBD1
CASSSQAPGQGHSTDTQYF
TGTGCCAGCAGTTCCCAAGCTCCGGGACAGGGCCACAGCACAGATACGCAGTATTTT
>TRBJ1-5|TRBV19|-|-
CASTPGNSNQPQHF
TGTGCCAGTACCCCGGGTAATAGCAATCAGCCCCAGCATTTT
>TRBJ2-3|TRBV6-2/TRBV6-3|few|TRBD2
CASSYSTSADTQYF
TGTGCCAGCAGTTACTCGACTAGCGCAGATACGCAGTATTTT
>TRBJ1-4|TRBV6-1|large|TRBD1
CASSEEEGAGEKLFF
TGTGCCAGCAGTGAAGAGGAGGGGGCTGGTGAAAAACTGTTTTTT
>TRBJ2-3|TRBV2|-|TRBD1
CASSLDRGSADTQYF
TGTGCCAGCAGCCTAGACAGGGGTTCCGCAGATACGCAGTATTTT